The 28 T cell receptor beta chains below were found in one sample sequenced in a study of pediatric ulcerative colitis (dated by TCRdb to the late 2010s). The method behind the library was the immunoSEQ multiplex PCR assay. TCRdb stores this immuneACCESS table with in-frame sequences only. Part of the clones is absent; in the studies checked, under half of the shortfall reflects unresolved V genes, and no reason is known for the rest. The sample table shows 64,000 or so clones, and about 80% are seen once. The top ten hold about 5.2% of the sample. The sequencing input was blood. These TCRs come from a boy between 10 and 17 years old with moderate ulcerative colitis.

This clone was found once. V gene TRBV29-1 combines with J gene TRBJ2-7; 11 nucleotides line up with TRBD1. Trimming cost V 5 bases and J 5 bases; bases outside gene matches: 8. The CDR3 extends over 14 amino acids. CDR1 is SQVTM and CDR2 is ANQGSEA in the germline V gene. DNA of the CDR3: TGCAGCGTTTCTCCGGGACAGGGGGTCCACGAGCAGTACTTC. Translated, it gives CSVSPGQGVHEQYF.

This clone was counted only a few times. The chain recombines TRBV18 with TRBJ1-5; possible D gene TRBD1, 5 bases. The ends were cut back, 1 base at V and 4 bases at J, with 8 bases in the middle. Germline V gene data show CDR1 as KGHSH and CDR2 as LQKENI. CDR3 length: 14 amino acids. The CDR3 spells CASSPQGPNQPQHF. The CDR3 DNA reads as TGTGCCAGCTCACCACAGGGGCCAAATCAGCCCCAGCATTTT.

This chain uses TRBV5-5 with TRBJ1-1, with 9 nucleotides matching TRBD1. There are 16 residues in the CDR3. Germline V gene sequence: CDR1 SGHKS, CDR2 YYEKEE (reference sequence). The ends lost 4 bases at V and 0 bases at J; junction bases unmatched: 7. The CDR3 DNA reads TGTGCCAGCAGCCCTCCCGGACAGGGGATGAACACTGAAGCTTTCTTT. Protein sequence: CASSPPGQGMNTEAFF. Full variable domain (rest looked up from reference TRBV5-5 and TRBJ1-1): DAGVTQSPTHLIKTRGQQVTLRCSPISGHKSVSWYQQVLGQGPQFIFQYYEKEERGRGNFPDRFSARQFPNYSSELNVNALLLGDSALYLCASSPPGQGMNTEAFFGQGTRLTVV.

This rearrangement joins TRBV9 to TRBJ1-1; 8 bases are a match to TRBD1. This CDR3 is 15 amino acids long. CDR1 and CDR2 (germline): SGDLS, YYNGEE. V shed 4 bases and J 0 bases; nucleotides not matched to a gene: 5. CDR3 DNA: TGTGCCAGCAGCCTTCAGGGGGCTCTGAACACTGAAGCTTTCTTT. As protein: CASSLQGALNTEAFF.

The chain couples TRBV6-1 to TRBJ2-3; D remains ambiguous. Germline V CDR1 and CDR2: MNHNS, SASEGT. The CDR3 has 11 residues. Trimming cost V 3 bases and J 10 bases, with 8 bases left between them. The CDR3, as DNA: TGTGCCAGCAGTGAGCCTCTCTCGCAGTATTTT. Amino acids: CASSEPLSQYF.

The rearrangement links TRBV5-4 to TRBJ2-7; possibly TRBD1 for D (6 bases). CDR3 length: 14 residues. Germline V CDR1 and CDR2: SGHNT, YYREEE (reference sequence). V was shortened by 5 bases and J by 1 base, with 13 bases between the two germline ends. CDR3 nucleotides: TGTGCCAGCAGTGAACAGGGTAGGTCCTACGAGCAGTACTTC. Its translation is CASSEQGRSYEQYF.

The CDR3 spells CASSLQETQYF. The DNA for the CDR3 is TGTGCCAGCAGCTTACAAGAGACCCAGTACTTC. This rearrangement joins TRBV7-6 to TRBJ2-5; no reliable D call. The germline gives CDR1 SGHVS, CDR2 FNYEAQ. Trimming cost V 2 bases and J 2 bases, with 0 bases left between them. The CDR3 runs to 11 residues.

V gene TRBV5-6 combines with J gene TRBJ2-3; D is undetermined. V lost 0 bases and J lost 0, with 11 bases in between. Germline CDR1 and CDR2: SGHDT and YYEEEE. The CDR3 extends over 16 amino acids. The CDR3 DNA reads TGTGCCAGCAGCTTGGTTGGATCCACTAGCACAGATACGCAGTATTTT. It specifies CASSLVGSTSTDTQYF.

J is TRBJ2-4 and V is TRBV29-1; D gene uncertain. This CDR3 is 15 amino acids long. Trimming removed 2 bases at V and 2 bases at J, with 13 bases between. Germline loops: CDR1 SQVTM, CDR2 ANQGSEA. In DNA form, the CDR3 reads TGCAGCGTTGAAAAAGGGCTTCGGACCAAAAACATTCAGTACTTC. Its protein is CSVEKGLRTKNIQYF.

The chain has TRBV7-6 and TRBJ2-2; D tentatively fits TRBD1 or TRBD2 (5 bases each). The CDR3 is 16 amino acids. Germline values: CDR1 SGHVS, CDR2 FNYEAQ. V lost 5 bases and J lost 6, with 19 bases in between. CDR3 protein: CASSPRWGNPAGELFF. As DNA, the CDR3 is TGTGCCAGCAGCCCACGGTGGGGGAATCCCGCCGGGGAGCTGTTTTTT.

The chain links TRBV5-1 to TRBJ2-5, with 7 bases matching TRBD2. The CDR3 is 14 residues long. Germline loops: CDR1 SGHRS, CDR2 YFSETQ. Trimming cost V 4 bases and J 1 base; bases outside gene matches: 4. The CDR3 nucleotides read TGCGCCAGCAGCGTGCGGGGGTCCCAAGAGACCCAGTACTTC. Protein sequence: CASSVRGSQETQYF.

The V gene is TRBV7-7, the J gene TRBJ2-4; D call uncertain. Trimming shortened V by 2 bases and J by 0 bases, and 8 bases separated the two germline ends. The CDR3 has 15 amino acids. Per the germline V gene, CDR1 is SSHAT and CDR2 is FNYEAQ (reference sequence). The CDR3 DNA sequence: TGTGCCAGCAGCTTAACGCGGCTAGCCAAAAACATTCAGTACTTC. Residues: CASSLTRLAKNIQYF.

The chain employs TRBV5-1 and TRBJ1-1; D might be TRBD1 (5 bases). CDR1 and CDR2 (germline): SGHRS, YFSETQ. V was cut by 1 base and J by 3 bases, with 13 bases left in between. The CDR3 runs 15 residues. CDR3 DNA sequence: TGCGCCAGCAGCTTGTCTGAGGGACTAGACACTGAAGCTTTCTTT. Residues: CASSLSEGLDTEAFF.

The chain combines TRBV6-5 with TRBJ2-7; perhaps TRBD2 as D (5 bases). This CDR3 region has 13 residues. Germline loops: CDR1 MNHEY, CDR2 SVGAGI. V was shortened by 5 bases and J by 3 bases, with 11 bases between the two germline ends. The CDR3 DNA is TGTGCCAGCAGTCCATCGGCGGGCTACGAGCAGTACTTC. Translated: CASSPSAGYEQYF.

Only a few counts were recorded for this clone. The chain's CDR3 is CSFRGNSYEQYF. The CDR3, as DNA: TGCAGCTTCCGCGGGAACTCCTACGAGCAGTACTTC. The V gene is TRBV29-1, the J gene TRBJ2-7, with D perhaps matching TRBD2 (6 bases). V dropped 8 bases and J dropped 0 bases, with 11 bases sitting between them. There are 12 residues in the CDR3. Germline assignment: CDR1 SQVTM and CDR2 ANQGSEA.

This chain links TRBV7-2 with TRBJ1-2; TRBD1 might be the D (5 bases). Germline lookup yields CDR1 SGHTA and CDR2 FQGNSA. Deletions cut 4 bases from V and 7 bases from J, with 13 bases between. The CDR3 sequence is 13 residues long. The CDR3 sequence: CASSSGHSGGYTF. DNA of the CDR3: TGTGCCAGCAGCTCCGGACATAGCGGTGGCTACACCTTC.

The V gene is TRBV28, the J gene TRBJ2-2, with TRBD1 identical over 7 bases. Germline CDR1 is MDHEN and CDR2 is SYDVKM. V dropped 4 bases and J dropped 6; count of bases not matched to a gene: 8. CDR3 length: 15 residues. CDR3 loop: CASSYDRVGSGELFF. As DNA, the CDR3 is TGTGCCAGCAGTTACGACAGGGTAGGGTCCGGGGAGCTGTTTTTT.

This clone was seen more than once but under ten times. The chain carries TRBV11-3 and TRBJ2-2; D is undetermined. V was pared by 5 bases and J by 7 bases, with 8 bases between. Germline V gene sequence: CDR1 SGHNT, CDR2 YENEEA. The CDR3 spans 12 residues. CDR3 bases: TGTGCCAGCAGCCGTGCAGTCGGGGAGCTGTTTTTT. Its protein product is CASSRAVGELFF.

This chain links TRBV13 with TRBJ2-1, with 14 bases aligning to TRBD2. From germline, CDR1 is PRHDT and CDR2 FYEKMQ (reference sequence). J gave up 10 bases and V 5 bases, and 4 bases lay outside the gene matches. The CDR3 spans 14 residues. The CDR3 loop reads CASSPTSGRAEQFF. In DNA form, the CDR3 reads TGTGCCAGCAGCCCGACTAGCGGGAGGGCCGAGCAGTTCTTC.

This chain uses TRBV4-1 with TRBJ1-2; tentative D call: TRBD1 (6 bases). CDR3 length: 15 amino acids. V gave up 3 bases and J gave up 7 bases, with 18 bases separating them. From germline, CDR1 is MGHRA and CDR2 YSYEKL. The CDR3 coding sequence is TGCGCCAGCAGCCATCCGGGACAAATAAGCCGTGGCTACACCTTC. Translation: CASSHPGQISRGYTF.

V usage is TRBV5-1 and J usage is TRBJ2-1, with TRBD2 matching 13 bases. The CDR3 has 16 amino acids. The germline gives CDR1 SGHRS, CDR2 YFSETQ. Unmatched junction bases numbered 1, after V lost 2 bases and J lost 2 bases. The CDR3 nucleotides are TGCGCCAGCAGCTTAACTAGCGGGGGGGCCTACAATGAGCAGTTCTTC. It is translated as CASSLTSGGAYNEQFF. Filled out from reference TRBV5-1 and TRBJ2-1, the complete variable domain reads KAGVTQTPRYLIKTRGQQVTLSCSPISGHRSVSWYQQTPGQGLQFLFEYFSETQRNKGNFPGRFSGRQFSNSRSEMNVSTLELGDSALYLCASSLTSGGAYNEQFFGPGTRLTVL.

The rearrangement links TRBV27 to TRBJ2-7; D possibly corresponds to TRBD2 (7 bases). V was pared by 4 bases and J by 3 bases, with 13 bases between. The CDR3 is 14 amino acids. From germline, CDR1 is MNHEY and CDR2 SMNVEV (reference sequence). CDR3 sequence (DNA): TGTGCCAGCAGTTGGGAGGGGGGGGGCTACGAGCAGTACTTC. It codes for CASSWEGGGYEQYF.

The V and J genes are TRBV9 and TRBJ2-7; TRBD1 or TRBD2 may be the D gene (5 bases each). V gave up 4 bases and J gave up 7 bases, with 21 bases separating them. Per germline, CDR1 SGDLS and CDR2 YYNGEE. This CDR3 region has 15 residues. CDR3: CASSPPPEYWGEQYF. CDR3 bases: TGTGCCAGCAGCCCCCCTCCAGAATATTGGGGGGAGCAGTACTTC.

The genes are TRBV7-9 and TRBJ2-2, with D tentatively TRBD2 (6 bases). The CDR3 runs to 15 residues. Trimming took off 5 bases at V and 2 bases at J, with 12 bases between the two ends. The germline CDR1 and CDR2 sequences are SEHNR and FQNEAQ (reference sequence). This chain's CDR3 is CASSQPGLNTGELFF. The CDR3 DNA reads as TGTGCCAGCAGCCAACCGGGACTCAACACCGGGGAGCTGTTTTTT. Full variable domain (outside the CDR3, taken from reference TRBV7-9 and TRBJ2-2): DTGVSQNPRHKITKRGQNVTFRCDPISEHNRLYWYRQTLGQGPEFLTYFQNEAQLEKSRLLSDRFSAERPKGSFSTLEIQRTEQGDSAMYLCASSQPGLNTGELFFGEGSRLTVL.

The chain recombines TRBV9 with TRBJ2-1; 13 bases match TRBD2. This CDR3 is 17 amino acids long. Unmatched junction bases numbered 12, after V lost 3 bases and J lost 9 bases. Germline values: CDR1 SGDLS, CDR2 YYNGEE. DNA of the CDR3: TGTGCCAGCAGCGAGCAAACGGGACTAGCGGGACTCGGTGAGCAGTTCTTC. Its translation is CASSEQTGLAGLGEQFF.

The chain recombines TRBV18 with TRBJ1-2; a possible D gene is TRBD1 (5 bases). CDR3 length equals 14 residues. V lost 6 bases, J lost 8 bases, and 19 bases lay in between. Germline V CDR1 and CDR2: KGHSH, LQKENI. The chain's CDR3 is CASSHKPQEGGYTF. CDR3 bases: TGTGCCAGCTCCCACAAACCCCAGGAGGGGGGCTACACCTTC. The entire variable domain, with the rest obtained from reference TRBV18 and TRBJ1-2, is as follows: NAGVMQNPRHLVRRRGQEARLRCSPMKGHSHVYWYRQLPEEGLKFMVYLQKENIIDESGMPKERFSAEFPKEGPSILRIQQVVRGDSAAYFCASSHKPQEGGYTFGSGTRLTVV.

This clone was detected a few times. CDR3 in amino acids: CASSTGMNNQPQHF. As DNA, the CDR3 is TGTGCCAGCAGTACAGGGATGAACAATCAGCCCCAGCATTTT. The V and J genes are TRBV6-5 and TRBJ1-5, with D maybe TRBD1 (6 bases). The germline V and J ends were trimmed by 5 bases and 3 bases, with 11 bases remaining between them. The CDR3 extends over 14 amino acids. Germline assignment: CDR1 MNHEY and CDR2 SVGAGI.

A single count supports this clone. The chain carries TRBV7-2 and TRBJ2-5; D gene uncertain. V gave up 5 bases and J gave up 7 bases, with 14 bases separating them. Germline V lookup: CDR1 SGHTA, CDR2 FQGNSA. This CDR3 comprises 13 residues. This chain's CDR3 is CASSPQPGGTQYF. Written as DNA, the CDR3 is TGTGCCAGCAGCCCCCAGCCCGGTGGGACCCAGTACTTC.